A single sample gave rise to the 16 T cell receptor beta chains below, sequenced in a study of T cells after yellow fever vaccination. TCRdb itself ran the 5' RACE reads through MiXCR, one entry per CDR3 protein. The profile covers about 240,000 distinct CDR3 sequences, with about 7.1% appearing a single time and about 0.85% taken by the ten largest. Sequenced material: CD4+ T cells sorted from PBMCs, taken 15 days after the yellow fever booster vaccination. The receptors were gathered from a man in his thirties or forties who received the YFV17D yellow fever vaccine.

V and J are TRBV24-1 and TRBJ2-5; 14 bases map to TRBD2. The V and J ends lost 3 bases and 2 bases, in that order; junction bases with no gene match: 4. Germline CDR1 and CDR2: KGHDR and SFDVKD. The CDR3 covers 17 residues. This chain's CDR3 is CATSDPRTSGRQETQYF. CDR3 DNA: TGTGCCACCAGTGATCCTAGGACTAGCGGGAGGCAAGAGACCCAGTACTTC.

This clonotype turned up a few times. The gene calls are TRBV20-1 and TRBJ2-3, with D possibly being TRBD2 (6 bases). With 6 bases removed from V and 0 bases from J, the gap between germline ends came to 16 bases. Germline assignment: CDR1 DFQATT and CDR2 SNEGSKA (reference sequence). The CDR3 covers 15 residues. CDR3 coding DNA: TGCAGTGCAAGTAACGGGAGTGGGAGCACAGATACGCAGTATTTT. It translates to CSASNGSGSTDTQYF.

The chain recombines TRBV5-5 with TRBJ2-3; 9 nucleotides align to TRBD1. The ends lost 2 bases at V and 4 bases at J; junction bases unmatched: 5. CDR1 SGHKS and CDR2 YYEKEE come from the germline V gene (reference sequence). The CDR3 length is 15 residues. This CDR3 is CASSFGTGFADTQYF. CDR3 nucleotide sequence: TGTGCCAGCAGCTTTGGGACAGGGTTTGCAGATACGCAGTATTTT.

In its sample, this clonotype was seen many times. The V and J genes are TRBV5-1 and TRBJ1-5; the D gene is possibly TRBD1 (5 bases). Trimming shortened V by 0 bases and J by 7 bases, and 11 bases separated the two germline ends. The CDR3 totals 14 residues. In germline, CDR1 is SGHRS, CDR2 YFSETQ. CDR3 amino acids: CASSLAAGEQPQHF. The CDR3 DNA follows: TGCGCCAGCAGCTTGGCCGCGGGGGAACAGCCCCAGCATTTT.

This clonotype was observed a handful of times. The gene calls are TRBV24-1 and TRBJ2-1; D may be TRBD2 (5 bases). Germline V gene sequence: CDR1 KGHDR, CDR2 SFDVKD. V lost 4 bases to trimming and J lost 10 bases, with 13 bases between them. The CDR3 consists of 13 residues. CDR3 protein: CATSETIRGEQFF. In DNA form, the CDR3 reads TGTGCCACCAGTGAAACGATTCGGGGAGAGCAGTTCTTC.

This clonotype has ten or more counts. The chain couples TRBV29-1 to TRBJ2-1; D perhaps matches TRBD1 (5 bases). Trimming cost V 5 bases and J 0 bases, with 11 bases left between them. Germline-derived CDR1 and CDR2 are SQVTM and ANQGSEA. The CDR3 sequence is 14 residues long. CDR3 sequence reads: CSVSGPSSYNEQFF. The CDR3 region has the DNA TGCAGCGTTTCAGGGCCGAGCTCCTACAATGAGCAGTTCTTC.

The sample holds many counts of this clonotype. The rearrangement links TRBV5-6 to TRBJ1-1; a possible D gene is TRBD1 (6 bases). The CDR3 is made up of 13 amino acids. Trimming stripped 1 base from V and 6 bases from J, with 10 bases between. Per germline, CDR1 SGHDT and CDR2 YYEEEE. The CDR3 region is CASSLQGTAEAFF. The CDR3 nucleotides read TGTGCCAGCAGCTTGCAGGGGACGGCTGAAGCTTTCTTT.

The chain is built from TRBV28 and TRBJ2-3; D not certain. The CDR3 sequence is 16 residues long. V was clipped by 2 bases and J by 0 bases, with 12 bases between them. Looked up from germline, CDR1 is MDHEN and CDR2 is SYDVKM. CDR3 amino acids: CASSLTKPSSTDTQYF. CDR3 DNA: TGTGCCAGCAGTTTAACTAAACCTTCAAGCACAGATACGCAGTATTTT.

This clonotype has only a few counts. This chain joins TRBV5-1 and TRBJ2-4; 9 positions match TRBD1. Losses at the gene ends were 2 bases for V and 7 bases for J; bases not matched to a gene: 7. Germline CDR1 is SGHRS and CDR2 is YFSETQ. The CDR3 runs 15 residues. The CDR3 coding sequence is TGCGCCAGCAGCTTAAGACAGGGGGGAGGGAACATTCAGTACTTC. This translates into CASSLRQGGGNIQYF.

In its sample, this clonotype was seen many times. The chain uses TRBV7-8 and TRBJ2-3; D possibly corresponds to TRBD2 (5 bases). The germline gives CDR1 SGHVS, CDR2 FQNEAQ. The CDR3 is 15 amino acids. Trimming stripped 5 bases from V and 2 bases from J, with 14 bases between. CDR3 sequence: CASSRFRENTDTQYF. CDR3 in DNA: TGTGCCAGCAGCCGTTTCCGGGAAAACACAGATACGCAGTATTTT.

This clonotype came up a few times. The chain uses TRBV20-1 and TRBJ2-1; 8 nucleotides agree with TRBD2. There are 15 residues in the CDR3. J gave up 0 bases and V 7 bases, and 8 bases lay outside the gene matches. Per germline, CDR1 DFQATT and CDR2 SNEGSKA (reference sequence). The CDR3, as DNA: TGCAGTGTTCCGGGAGGGTTAAGCTCCTACAATGAGCAGTTCTTC. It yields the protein CSVPGGLSSYNEQFF.

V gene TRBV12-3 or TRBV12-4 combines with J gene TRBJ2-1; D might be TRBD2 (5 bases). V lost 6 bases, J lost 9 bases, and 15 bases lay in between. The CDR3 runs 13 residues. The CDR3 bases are TGTGCCAGCAGCTTATCCGAGGGTGGTGAGCAGTTCTTC. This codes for CASSLSEGGEQFF.

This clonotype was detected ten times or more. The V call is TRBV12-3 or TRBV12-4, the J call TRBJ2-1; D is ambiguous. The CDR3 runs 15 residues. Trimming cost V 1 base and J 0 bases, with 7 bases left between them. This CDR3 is CASSLGQISYNEQFF. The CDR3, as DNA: TGTGCCAGCAGTTTAGGGCAGATCTCCTACAATGAGCAGTTCTTC.

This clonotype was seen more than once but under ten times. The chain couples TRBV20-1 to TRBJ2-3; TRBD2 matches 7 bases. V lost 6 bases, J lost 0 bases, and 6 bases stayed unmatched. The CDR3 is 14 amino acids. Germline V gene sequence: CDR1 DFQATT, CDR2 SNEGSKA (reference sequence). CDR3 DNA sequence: TGCAGTGCCCCTAGCGGTACTAGCACAGATACGCAGTATTTT. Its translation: CSAPSGTSTDTQYF.

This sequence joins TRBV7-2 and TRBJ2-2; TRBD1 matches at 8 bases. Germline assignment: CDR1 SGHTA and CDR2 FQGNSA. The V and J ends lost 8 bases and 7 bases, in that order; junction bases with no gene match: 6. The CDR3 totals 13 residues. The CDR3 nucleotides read TGTGCCAGCGCAACAGGGGGGCTCGGGGAGCTGTTTTTT. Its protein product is CASATGGLGELFF. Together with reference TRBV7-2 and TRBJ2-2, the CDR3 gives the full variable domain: GAGVSQSPSNKVTEKGKDVELRCDPISGHTALYWYRQSLGQGLEFLIYFQGNSAPDKSGLPSDRFSAERTGGSVSTLTIQRTQQEDSAVYLCASATGGLGELFFGEGSRLTVL.

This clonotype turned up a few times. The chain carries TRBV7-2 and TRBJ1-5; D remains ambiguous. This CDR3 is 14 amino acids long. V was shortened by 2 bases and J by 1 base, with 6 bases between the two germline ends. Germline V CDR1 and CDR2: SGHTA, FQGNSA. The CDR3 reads CASSLLASNQPQHF. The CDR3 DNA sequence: TGTGCCAGCAGCTTACTCGCCAGCAATCAGCCCCAGCATTTT.